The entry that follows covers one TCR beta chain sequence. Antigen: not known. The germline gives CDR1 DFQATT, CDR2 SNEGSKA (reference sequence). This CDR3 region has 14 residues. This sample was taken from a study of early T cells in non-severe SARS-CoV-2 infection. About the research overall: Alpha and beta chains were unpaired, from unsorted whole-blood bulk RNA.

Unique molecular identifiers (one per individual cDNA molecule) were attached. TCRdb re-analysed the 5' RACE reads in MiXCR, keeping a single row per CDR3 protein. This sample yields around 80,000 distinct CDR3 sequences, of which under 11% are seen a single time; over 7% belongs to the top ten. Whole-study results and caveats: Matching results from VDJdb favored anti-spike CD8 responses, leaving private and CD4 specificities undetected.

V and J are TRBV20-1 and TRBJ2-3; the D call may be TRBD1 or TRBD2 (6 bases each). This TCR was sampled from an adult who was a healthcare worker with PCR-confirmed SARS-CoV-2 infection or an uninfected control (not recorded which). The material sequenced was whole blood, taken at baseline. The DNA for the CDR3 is TGCAGCCTAAGTAGGGGGGCGCGTACAGATACGCAGTATTTT. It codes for CSLSRGARTDTQYF.